This TCR beta chain was retrieved from a study of technical replicates of blood from a few donors. Assay used: immunoSEQ multiplex PCR; TCRdb lists only in-frame clones, some missing. The sample consists of about 50,000 clones, 90% to 97% of them appearing once. The germline gives CDR1 MNHNY, CDR2 SVGAGI (reference sequence). V lost 6 bases and J lost 7, with 16 bases in between. The CDR3 contains 14 residues. The sequence was collected from a human donor in good health. The chain joins TRBV6-6 to TRBJ2-1, with TRBD1 as a possible D gene (5 bases). The material sequenced was T cells isolated from PBMCs. The CDR3 DNA sequence: TGTGCCAGCAGCCATTGGGGCAGCCTTAATGAGCAGTTCTTC. It is translated as CASSHWGSLNEQFF.